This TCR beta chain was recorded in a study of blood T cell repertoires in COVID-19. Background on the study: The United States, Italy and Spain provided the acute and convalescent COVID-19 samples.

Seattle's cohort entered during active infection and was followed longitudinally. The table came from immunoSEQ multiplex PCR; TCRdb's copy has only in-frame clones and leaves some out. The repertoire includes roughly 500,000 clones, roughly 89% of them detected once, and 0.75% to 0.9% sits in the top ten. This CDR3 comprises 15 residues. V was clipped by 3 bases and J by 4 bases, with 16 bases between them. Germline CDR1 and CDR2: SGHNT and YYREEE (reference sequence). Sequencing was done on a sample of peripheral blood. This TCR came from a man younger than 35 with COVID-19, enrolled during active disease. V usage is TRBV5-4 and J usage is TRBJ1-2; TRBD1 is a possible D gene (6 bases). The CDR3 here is CASSSTGHFLYGYTF. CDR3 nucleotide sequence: TGTGCCAGCAGCTCTACGGGACACTTCCTCTATGGCTACACCTTC.